This T cell receptor (beta chain) was found in a study of blood T cell repertoires in COVID-19. Deletions cut 3 bases from V and 10 bases from J, with 22 bases between. CDR3 length: 16 amino acids. In germline, CDR1 is LGHNA, CDR2 YSLEER. As processed by the authors: For nucleated cells, counts were estimated from reference gene primer amplification. TCRdb's table, derived via immunoSEQ multiplex PCR, lists solely in-frame clones and lacks some. From that table come the V and J calls and clone size; the DNA was used to work out D and trimming. The sample has about 200,000 clones, about 88% seen once. The sample was peripheral blood. The chain joins TRBV4-3 to TRBJ2-1; tentatively, D is TRBD2 (6 bases). The source is a woman in her thirties or forties who had recovered from COVID-19. CDR3 sequence: CASSQARGLRKGEQFF. The CDR3 coding sequence is TGCGCCAGCAGCCAGGCGAGAGGACTACGCAAAGGCGAGCAGTTCTTC.